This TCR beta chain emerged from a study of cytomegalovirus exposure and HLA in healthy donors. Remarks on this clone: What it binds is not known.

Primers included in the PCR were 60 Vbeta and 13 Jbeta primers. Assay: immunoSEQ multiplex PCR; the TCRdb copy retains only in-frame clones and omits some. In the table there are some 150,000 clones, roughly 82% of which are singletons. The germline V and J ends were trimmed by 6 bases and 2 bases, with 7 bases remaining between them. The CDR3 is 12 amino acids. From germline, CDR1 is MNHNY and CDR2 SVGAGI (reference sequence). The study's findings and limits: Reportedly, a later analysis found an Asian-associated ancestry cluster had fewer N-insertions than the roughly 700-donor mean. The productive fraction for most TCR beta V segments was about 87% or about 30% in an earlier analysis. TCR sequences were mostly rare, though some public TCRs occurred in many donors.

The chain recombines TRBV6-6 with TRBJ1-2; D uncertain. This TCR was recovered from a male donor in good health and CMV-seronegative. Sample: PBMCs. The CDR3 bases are TGTGCCAGCAGCCTTCTAAACTATGGCTACACCTTC. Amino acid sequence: CASSLLNYGYTF.